This TCR beta chain is from a study of beta chain features in type 1 diabetes. Regarding the study as a whole: When Type 1 diabetes patients were examined, their TCRB CDR3s proved moderately but significantly shorter in all four CD4+ subsets. Any HLA effect on TCRB rearrangement was left unresolved by small sub-analyses.

The V and J ends lost 3 bases and 2 bases respectively, with 11 bases between them. The CDR3 runs 15 residues. Germline-derived CDR1 and CDR2 are MGHRA and YSYEKL. CD45RO/CCR7/CD25/CD127/CD95/CD27 separated CD4+ naive, central memory, regulatory and stem cell-like memory cells by sorting. The table lists this clone with a few counts. Its antigen is not known. Every bit of the isolated RNA underwent reverse transcription, so sequencing read expressed TCRB transcripts. The table came from immunoSEQ multiplex PCR; TCRdb's copy has only in-frame clones and leaves some out. Of around 340,000 clones listed, around 9.7% are singletons.

The sequenced sample consisted of central memory CD4+ T cells from blood. The chain employs TRBV4-1 and TRBJ2-1, with D possibly being TRBD1 (5 bases). This receptor was identified in a man younger than 40 with type 1 diabetes. CDR3 region: CASSQATVTYNEQFF. CDR3 DNA: TGCGCCAGCAGCCAGGCGACAGTTACCTACAATGAGCAGTTCTTC.